The T cell receptor (beta chain) described here comes from a study of cytomegalovirus exposure and HLA in healthy donors. These donors counted as nominally healthy when sampled, but unrecorded immune exposures were likely. PCR primers comprised 60 Vbeta and 13 Jbeta primers. Sequenced by immunoSEQ multiplex PCR; TCRdb stores in-frame clones only, minus some. The table records roughly 200,000 clones, 86% of them present only once. Germline V gene lookup returns CDR1 WSHSY and CDR2 SAAADI. The CDR3 totals 17 residues. Germline trimming cut 4 bases from V and 5 bases from J; bases unmatched to any gene: 11.

The chain uses TRBV10-2 and TRBJ2-2; TRBD1 matches at 9 bases. This TCR was sampled from a woman aged 25 to 39 in good health and CMV-seronegative. Sequencing used PBMCs. DNA of the CDR3: TGCGCCAGCAGTGGGAAGGTGGGGACAGGGCATACCGGGGAGCTGTTTTTT. Residues: CASSGKVGTGHTGELFF.